The 31 T cell receptor beta chains below come from one sample, sequenced in a study of OX40 agonist ivuxolimab in advanced cancers. Only in-frame clones appear in the TCRdb table, and some are missing; sequencing was by immunoSEQ multiplex PCR. The table includes under 20,000 clones, around 82% detected once. Source: CD4+ or CD8+ T cells sorted from blood, taken in a trial of the OX40 agonist ivuxolimab. These receptors were collected from an adult with an advanced solid tumor such as melanoma, head and neck, liver or kidney cancer.

This chain links TRBV30 with TRBJ2-1; D is perhaps TRBD1 (5 bases). Per germline, CDR1 GTSNPN and CDR2 SVGIG (reference sequence). V gave up 5 bases and J gave up 6 bases, with 8 bases separating them. The CDR3 runs to 11 residues. The CDR3 nucleotides read TGTGCCTGGTCCAGGGCCAATGAGCAGTTCTTC. This encodes CAWSRANEQFF.

This sequence joins TRBV27 and TRBJ1-5, with D possibly matching TRBD1 (6 bases). V was clipped by 3 bases and J by 5 bases, with 11 bases between them. There are 14 residues in the CDR3. The germline V gene has CDR1 MNHEY and CDR2 SMNVEV (reference sequence). CDR3 protein: CASSFRDKYQPQHF. In nucleotides, the CDR3 is TGTGCCAGCAGTTTTAGGGACAAATATCAGCCCCAGCATTTT.

V is TRBV30 and J is TRBJ2-3, with 8 bases fitting TRBD2. From germline, CDR1 is GTSNPN and CDR2 SVGIG (reference sequence). This CDR3 is 13 amino acids long. J was trimmed by 0 bases and V by 4 bases; bases with no gene match: 0. This CDR3 is CAWTSGSTDTQYF. The CDR3 bases are TGTGCCTGGACTAGCGGGAGCACAGATACGCAGTATTTT.

The chain uses TRBV2 and TRBJ2-2; the match to TRBD2 covers 7 bases. Germline loops: CDR1 SNHLY, CDR2 FYNNEI. This CDR3 contains 15 residues. Trimming took 0 bases from V and 8 from J; bases not matched to a gene: 6. In DNA, the CDR3 is TGTGCCAGCAGTGAAGCGCTGCGCGGGAGTGGGGAGCTGTTTTTT. Translating it yields CASSEALRGSGELFF. Full variable domain (missing parts from reference TRBV2 and TRBJ2-2): EPEVTQTPSHQVTQMGQEVILRCVPISNHLYFYWYRQILGQKVEFLVSFYNNEISEKSEIFDDQFSVERPDGSNFTLKIRSTKLEDSAMYFCASSEALRGSGELFFGEGSRLTVL.

This chain uses TRBV7-9 with TRBJ1-1, with D maybe TRBD1 (5 bases). CDR1 and CDR2 (germline): SEHNR, FQNEAQ (reference sequence). The CDR3 has 16 amino acids. V shed 4 bases and J shed 0 bases, with 15 bases lying between them. The CDR3 DNA sequence: TGTGCCAGCAGCTCGGGACGGGAAATCATGAACACTGAAGCTTTCTTT. This gives the protein CASSSGREIMNTEAFF. The variable domain in full, completed from reference TRBV7-9 and TRBJ1-1, reads DTGVSQNPRHKITKRGQNVTFRCDPISEHNRLYWYRQTLGQGPEFLTYFQNEAQLEKSRLLSDRFSAERPKGSFSTLEIQRTEQGDSAMYLCASSSGREIMNTEAFFGQGTRLTVV.

The chain combines TRBV18 with TRBJ2-5; TRBD1 agrees at 8 bases. Per germline, CDR1 KGHSH and CDR2 LQKENI. CDR3 length: 14 amino acids. V lost 6 bases, J lost 5 bases, and 8 bases stayed unmatched. The CDR3 reads CASSPGQEMETQYF. CDR3 nucleotides: TGTGCCAGCTCGCCGGGACAGGAGATGGAGACCCAGTACTTC.

The rearrangement uses TRBV30 and TRBJ2-3; TRBD2 matches 9 bases. This CDR3 spans 15 amino acids. CDR1 and CDR2 (germline): GTSNPN, SVGIG (reference sequence). Losses at the gene ends were 0 bases for V and 1 base for J; bases not matched to a gene: 2. The CDR3 loop is CAWSVPSGGTDTQYF. CDR3 coding DNA: TGTGCCTGGAGTGTACCTAGCGGGGGCACAGATACGCAGTATTTT.

The chain joins TRBV6-5 to TRBJ2-7; 7 positions match TRBD1. Germline CDR1 is MNHEY and CDR2 is SVGAGI. Trimming removed 6 bases from V and 6 bases from J; junction bases left unmatched: 11. This CDR3 has 14 residues. In DNA, the CDR3 is TGTGCCAGCAGGCCGGCAGGGGGTGTTCCCGAGCAGTACTTC. It is translated as CASRPAGGVPEQYF.

This sequence joins TRBV7-9 and TRBJ2-5; 8 bases fit TRBD1. The CDR3 contains 14 residues. Germline V gene sequence: CDR1 SEHNR, CDR2 FQNEAQ (reference sequence). V trimming: 7 bases; J trimming: 6 bases; junction bases outside the gene matches: 10. CDR3 nucleotides: TGTGCCAGCAATTCCGGACAGGGTTCGAAGACCCAGTACTTC. Protein sequence: CASNSGQGSKTQYF.

In DNA, the CDR3 is TGTGCCAGCAGCGTACAGGGAGATGGCTACACCTTC. Translating gives CASSVQGDGYTF. The rearrangement links TRBV9 to TRBJ1-2, with D perhaps matching TRBD1 (5 bases). Germline values: CDR1 SGDLS, CDR2 YYNGEE. V lost 1 base, J lost 6 bases, and 7 bases lay in between. The CDR3 totals 12 residues.

This clone was found a few times. The chain employs TRBV27 and TRBJ2-7; D may be TRBD1 or TRBD2 (5 bases each). Germline lookup yields CDR1 MNHEY and CDR2 SMNVEV (reference sequence). V was clipped by 6 bases and J by 7 bases, with 22 bases between them. This CDR3 contains 15 residues. This chain's CDR3 is CASRTGTGTSREQYF. The CDR3 DNA sequence: TGTGCCAGCAGGACGGGGACGGGGACCTCGCGAGAGCAGTACTTC.

The rearrangement joins TRBV6-9 to TRBJ1-3, with no clear D. V lost 0 bases to trimming and J lost 0 bases, with 12 bases between them. CDR3 length: 17 residues. Germline V gene data show CDR1 as MNHGY and CDR2 as SVAAGI. The CDR3 DNA reads as TGTGCCAGCAGTTATTCGACATGCAGCCACTCTGGAAACACCATATATTTT. Translating gives CASSYSTCSHSGNTIYF.

The chain couples TRBV2 to TRBJ2-1; D unresolved. Germline values: CDR1 SNHLY, CDR2 FYNNEI. V lost 5 bases and J 1 base, leaving 9 bases between the germline ends. The CDR3 length is 14 residues. CDR3 bases: TGTGCCAGCAGTCCTCAGCCTTCCTACAATGAGCAGTTCTTC. Translation: CASSPQPSYNEQFF.

This chain connects TRBV6-5 to TRBJ1-6; no clear D. V was shortened by 4 bases and J by 10 bases, with 17 bases between the two germline ends. Per germline, CDR1 MNHEY and CDR2 SVGAGI. CDR3 length: 15 residues. The DNA for the CDR3 is TGTGCCAGCAGTTGGGGTACTGGAACGGGCTCACCCCTCCACTTT. The encoded protein is CASSWGTGTGSPLHF.

This sequence joins TRBV28 and TRBJ2-7; D not certain. Trimming cost V 5 bases and J 2 bases, with 7 bases left between them. The length of the CDR3 is 12 residues. Germline CDR1 and CDR2: MDHEN and SYDVKM. CDR3 sequence: CASSGKTYEQYF. CDR3 DNA: TGTGCCAGCAGTGGGAAAACCTACGAGCAGTACTTC.

The gene calls are TRBV27 and TRBJ2-7; 14 nucleotides align to TRBD2. From germline, CDR1 is MNHEY and CDR2 SMNVEV (reference sequence). The CDR3 is 14 amino acids. Losses at the gene ends were 6 bases for V and 4 bases for J; bases not matched to a gene: 2. As DNA, the CDR3 is TGTGCCAGCAGGGGGACTAGCGGGAGTTACGAGCAGTACTTC. Amino acid sequence: CASRGTSGSYEQYF.

The V gene is TRBV7-9, the J gene TRBJ2-1; 9 positions agree with TRBD2. Losses at the gene ends were 5 bases for V and 5 bases for J; bases not matched to a gene: 4. Looked up from germline, CDR1 is SEHNR and CDR2 is FQNEAQ (reference sequence). The CDR3 runs 14 residues. The CDR3 region has the DNA TGTGCCAGCAGCGTGACTAGCGGCAACAATGAGCAGTTCTTC. Amino acids: CASSVTSGNNEQFF.

This chain joins TRBV10-2 and TRBJ2-1, with 10 bases aligning to TRBD1. Germline CDR1 reads WSHSY; CDR2 reads SAAADI. The CDR3 totals 16 residues. V lost 1 base and J lost 2; bases outside the gene matches: 2. Here the CDR3 reads CASSEFGQGAYNEQFF. CDR3 bases: TGCGCCAGCAGTGAGTTTGGACAGGGGGCCTACAATGAGCAGTTCTTC.

This chain links TRBV7-6 with TRBJ2-3; D remains ambiguous. The CDR3 contains 14 residues. V was shortened by 4 bases and J by 4 bases, with 12 bases between the two germline ends. The germline gives CDR1 SGHVS, CDR2 FNYEAQ. The CDR3 protein is CASSSVMVPDTQYF. In DNA, the CDR3 is TGTGCCAGCAGCTCCGTAATGGTGCCAGATACGCAGTATTTT.

The chain employs TRBV9 and TRBJ2-2; no definite D call. CDR3 length: 14 amino acids. Germline CDR1 is SGDLS and CDR2 is YYNGEE. With 3 bases removed from V and 4 bases from J, the gap between germline ends came to 10 bases. The CDR3 region has the DNA TGTGCCAGCAGCGCCTTGTTTGGCACCGGGGAGCTGTTTTTT. This sequence encodes CASSALFGTGELFF.

The CDR3 nucleotides read TGCGCCAGCAGCCCCTCAGGGGGGGAGACCCAGTACTTC. Amino acids: CASSPSGGETQYF. The chain uses TRBV5-1 and TRBJ2-5; TRBD1 is a possible D gene (7 bases). V lost 4 bases and J lost 5, with 12 bases in between. CDR1 and CDR2 from the germline V gene are SGHRS and YFSETQ. CDR3 size: 13 residues. Full variable domain (missing parts from reference TRBV5-1 and TRBJ2-5): KAGVTQTPRYLIKTRGQQVTLSCSPISGHRSVSWYQQTPGQGLQFLFEYFSETQRNKGNFPGRFSGRQFSNSRSEMNVSTLELGDSALYLCASSPSGGETQYFGPGTRLLVL.

V usage is TRBV2 and J usage is TRBJ1-5, with no clear D. This CDR3 is 11 amino acids long. Germline V CDR1 and CDR2: SNHLY, FYNNEI. The ends were cut back, 3 bases at V and 11 bases at J, with 8 bases in the middle. The CDR3: CASSDGQSQHF. In DNA, the CDR3 is TGTGCCAGCAGTGACGGCCAGTCCCAGCATTTT.

This sequence joins TRBV27 and TRBJ2-7; weak D call: TRBD1 (6 bases). The V gene's germline CDR1 is MNHEY and CDR2 SMNVEV (reference sequence). This CDR3 contains 14 residues. The ends were cut back, 5 bases at V and 1 base at J, with 12 bases in the middle. For the CDR3, the DNA is TGTGCCAGCAGTCAGCTACAGGGATCCTACGAGCAGTACTTC. This codes for CASSQLQGSYEQYF.

V usage is TRBV4-1 and J usage is TRBJ2-5, with a tentative D call TRBD1 (6 bases). Germline loops: CDR1 MGHRA, CDR2 YSYEKL. Trimming took off 0 bases at V and 2 bases at J, with 10 bases between the two ends. The CDR3 totals 15 residues. This CDR3 is CASSQEGTLQETQYF. CDR3 nucleotide sequence: TGCGCCAGCAGCCAAGAGGGGACACTGCAAGAGACCCAGTACTTC.

This clone was picked up one time. The CDR3 nucleotides read TGTGCCTGGGGGGGACAGGGGAACACTGAAGCTTTCTTT. This encodes CAWGGQGNTEAFF. The chain joins TRBV30 to TRBJ1-1, with 9 bases aligning to TRBD1. CDR3 length: 13 amino acids. Germline CDR1 reads GTSNPN; CDR2 reads SVGIG (reference sequence). Trimming took 5 bases from V and 1 from J; bases not matched to a gene: 2.

The J gene is TRBJ2-5, the V gene TRBV5-6; 9 bases map to TRBD1. The CDR3 runs to 15 residues. After removal of 5 bases from V and 4 bases from J, the junction contained 9 bases not matched to a gene. CDR1 is SGHDT, CDR2 YYEEEE, per germline. In DNA, the CDR3 is TGTGCCAGCAGACTTGGGGGACAGGGTGGAGAGACCCAGTACTTC. It translates to CASRLGGQGGETQYF.

J is TRBJ1-2 and V is TRBV19, with 7 bases that match TRBD1. Trimming at V came to 6 bases and at J to 2 bases, leaving 9 bases not matched to a gene. CDR1 LNHDA and CDR2 SQIVND come from the germline V gene (reference sequence). This CDR3 comprises 15 residues. CDR3 region: CASSLKAGGNYGYTF. The CDR3, as DNA: TGTGCCAGTAGCCTGAAGGCAGGGGGAAACTATGGCTACACCTTC.

The chain employs TRBV29-1 and TRBJ2-5, with 8 bases fitting TRBD1. The CDR3 contains 12 residues. Germline lookup yields CDR1 SQVTM and CDR2 ANQGSEA. V dropped 7 bases and J dropped 3; count of bases not matched to a gene: 4. CDR3 loop: CSALGQEETQYF. The DNA of the CDR3 is TGCAGCGCCTTGGGACAGGAAGAGACCCAGTACTTC.

This chain joins TRBV28 and TRBJ2-5; no firm D call. Germline CDR1 is MDHEN and CDR2 is SYDVKM. The V and J ends lost 5 bases and 4 bases respectively, with 17 bases between them. The CDR3 has 15 residues. Here the CDR3 reads CASSPPRWQGETQYF. CDR3 in DNA: TGTGCCAGCAGTCCCCCCCGGTGGCAAGGAGAGACCCAGTACTTC.

This rearrangement joins TRBV12-1 to TRBJ2-1; no check of the table's D call, TRBD2, against the DNA was made. TRBV12-1 is a pseudogene locus. The CDR3 consists of 14 residues. CDR3 nucleotide sequence: TGTGCCAGCAGCGGACGGGAGGGCGGGAATGAGCAGTTCTTC. It is translated as CASSGREGGNEQFF.

The chain joins TRBV28 to TRBJ2-7; 8 nucleotides align to TRBD1. V was pared by 6 bases and J by 7 bases, with 5 bases of the junction left unmatched. In germline, CDR1 is MDHEN, CDR2 SYDVKM. The CDR3 length is 12 residues. The CDR3 here is CASSLTGGEQYF. In nucleotides, the CDR3 is TGTGCCAGCAGCCTTACAGGGGGGGAGCAGTACTTC.